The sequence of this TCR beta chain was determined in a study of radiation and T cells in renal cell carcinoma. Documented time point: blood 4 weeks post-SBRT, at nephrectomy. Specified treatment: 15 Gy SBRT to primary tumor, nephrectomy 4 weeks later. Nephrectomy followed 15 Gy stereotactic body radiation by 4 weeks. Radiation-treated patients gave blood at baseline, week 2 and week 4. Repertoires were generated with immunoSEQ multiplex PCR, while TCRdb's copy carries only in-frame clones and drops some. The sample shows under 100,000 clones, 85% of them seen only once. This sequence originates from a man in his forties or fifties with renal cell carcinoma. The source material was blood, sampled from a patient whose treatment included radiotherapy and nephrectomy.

CDR3 sequence: CASSQDSGVAGYTGELFF. Here the CDR3 DNA reads TGTGCCAGCAGCCAAGATTCCGGAGTAGCGGGATACACCGGGGAGCTGTTTTTT. J is TRBJ2-2 and V is TRBV4-2, with 8 bases identical to TRBD2. V trimming: 0 bases; J trimming: 3 bases; junction bases outside the gene matches: 9. This CDR3 has 18 amino acids. Germline CDR1 is LGHNA and CDR2 is YNFKEQ.